The T cell receptor (beta chain) described here comes from a study of cytomegalovirus exposure and HLA in healthy donors (dated by TCRdb to the late 2010s). Regarding the research as a whole: In an earlier analysis of roughly 500 of the donors, about 260 Gb of sequence data and 117 million unique TCR beta sequences from 180 million or so T cells were reported. The study aimed to test whether signatures of past pathogen exposure could be identified by cataloging public T cell receptors. A separate validation cohort of roughly 110 different subjects was used in addition to the 666-subject first cohort. An earlier analysis of roughly 580 of the donors used high-throughput TCR beta sequencing to judge whether each TCR beta V gene segment behaved as functional or pseudogenic. Rather than drawing on any new phenotypic data, the later analysis identified candidate immune exposures from TCR beta sequences and the way those sequences occurred across donors. All discovery cohort repertoires had been generated on a single sequencing platform. Using immunosequencing, the study profiled T cell repertoires from 500 to 800 subjects and related those repertoires to cytomegalovirus serostatus. Typing coverage varied by locus: roughly 629-630 donors for A, B, C, DRB1 and DQB1; more than 500 for DQA1; more than 600 for DPA1; under 490 for DPB1. Donor age, sex, ethnicity and CMV serostatus were compiled alongside the repertoire data. Roughly 300 gigabases of sequencing data and 70 million to 95 million unique TCR sequences made up an early release that covered approximately 620 HLA-typed donors. Several DR-DQ haplotypes were treated as single units for association and clustering because of strong linkage in the cohort. Among the roughly 400 genotyped donors, approximately 77% belonged to the genetic ancestry cluster associated with self-reported Caucasian donors. A later genetic analysis took genome-wide SNP genotypes for about 60% of the roughly 670 donors and used that subset as a discovery cohort. A later analysis re-examined previously published TCR beta repertoires from 600 to 700 donors and added high-resolution HLA genotyping to investigate patterns of TCR occurrence. To predict cytomegalovirus infection status, the study combined high-throughput TCR immunosequencing, statistical association of individual TCRs with disease status, and machine learning. Among under 450 genotyped donors of the cohort, an average of approximately 240,000 unique TCR beta nucleotide sequences were sequenced per donor, roughly a sixth of them non-productive. Both class I and class II loci were covered by HLA typing, at four-digit resolution.

As for this clone: It lacks a known antigen. Per-base qualities were not stored, and no clone one base away is much larger.

Receptor amplification or capture employed the immunoSEQ multiplex PCR assay. A mixture of 60 forward primers for TCR Vbeta segments and 13 reverse primers for TCR Jbeta segments was used in the multiplex PCR. A multiplex PCR assay on genomic DNA amplified the CDR3 region of rearranged TCR beta genes. The amplified TCR beta libraries were sequenced on the Illumina HiSeq System as 87-base-pair reads. The paper's data handling went like this. A later analysis counted tens of millions of unique TCR beta chains across the 666 repertoires, and 9 million to 14 million of these chains were shared by at least two donors. Raw reads were error-corrected and collapsed into unique sequences with a nearest-neighbor algorithm that merged closely related sequences to remove PCR and sequencing errors. To assign V, D and J gene segments, CDR3 sequences were aligned to IMGT reference sequences. For a sequence to be retained, at least a six-nucleotide match to both a V gene segment and a J gene segment was required. A rearrangement was called productive if the CDR3 had no stop codons and remained in frame with V and J, and every other rearrangement was called non-productive. CDR3 was defined according to IMGT convention as the region running from the second conserved V-encoded cysteine to the conserved J-encoded phenylalanine. Sequences without an unambiguous match to a single V gene segment were excluded from the earlier analysis of over 500 of the donors. In an earlier analysis of a few hundred of the donors, a V segment was called functional when productive rearrangements were above 56.7%, and segregating when the standard deviation between donors exceeded 5%. A statistical classification framework was developed to diagnose cytomegalovirus status using the catalog of TCR beta chain sequences. In a later analysis, TCR nucleotide sequences were compared against IMGT/GENE-DB human TR gene sequences so that V and J genes could be assigned. In a later analysis, CDR3 sequences and most-parsimonious VDJ recombination scenarios were assigned using the TCRdist pipeline. In a later analysis, every TCR beta chain was defined by the combination of its CDR3 amino acid sequence and its V-gene family, and reads without a unique V-gene family were dropped. To address suspected cross-contamination and a sequencing artifact, a later analysis removed 592 highly shared, low-generation-probability nucleotide sequences. A later analysis calculated a clonal expansion index for each public chain from normalized within-repertoire ranks of inferred template counts. In a later analysis, generation probabilities were computed with a VDJ recombination model fitted to out-of-frame rearrangements, and the resulting probabilities were checked against IGoR. In a later analysis, TCR-TCR, TCR-HLA and TCR-CMV co-occurrence was scored with hypergeometric tests, and a repertoire-size bias correction was applied to TCR pairs. To estimate false discovery rates, a later analysis permuted the HLA or CMV assignments 20 times. In a later analysis, co-occurring TCRs were grouped using DBSCAN, with TCRdist sequence similarity added in when clustering inside HLA-allele-positive subsets. Co-occurrence clustering excluded repertoires with fewer than 30,000 or more than 120,000 public chains, plus five with anomalous nucleotide sharing. In TCRdb, the immuneACCESS table is reduced to in-frame sequences with V and J assigned. These tables do not hold every clone; where another copy was compared, an unresolved V gene accounts for under half, and the others remain unexplained. The V and J calls and clone size are taken from that table; D and trimming were inferred from the DNA. The sample table shows about 200,000 clones, and roughly 80% are seen once. 3.4% of the sample is held by the ten biggest clonotypes.

The cohort consisted of 600 to 700 healthy bone marrow donors. Cohort members were all nominally healthy when sampled, although unrecorded immune exposures were likely present. The donor tested CMV seropositive, placing the donor among the roughly 270 seropositive members of the cohort. A peripheral blood sample was provided by each donor, and peripheral blood mononuclear cells were used for TCR beta sequencing. Genomic DNA extraction from the blood cell samples was performed with the Qiagen DNeasy Blood Extraction Kit. The paper as a whole reports these results and caveats: In the study, about 150 TCR beta chains were listed as associated with cytomegalovirus. Assigning TCR associations to individual alleles was difficult when HLA alleles, especially DR and DQ, strongly co-occurred. An association between a missense DCLRE1C variant and V-gene and J-gene trimming of TCR beta chains was found in a later genetic analysis and replicated in an independent cohort. Correlated functional status among segregating V segments might be attributable to linkage disequilibrium, but an unknown experimental factor could not be ruled out. It was suggested by the authors that the approach could potentially be generalized to other disease states and immunological phenotypes. The 87-base-pair reads could not distinguish some IMGT-functional V segments, including TRBV6-2 and TRBV6-3, so those segments were excluded. In vitro tests confirmed that three of the cytomegalovirus-associated TCR beta chains recognize cytomegalovirus antigens. In a later analysis, HLA-associated TCR beta chains were found to be more clonally expanded and to have lower generation probabilities than equally common non-associated chains. This cohort had only TCR beta chains sequenced, and the lack of alpha or paired-chain data limited which features could be detected. Specific HLA alleles were associated with 16,951 TCR beta sequences at a false discovery rate of 0.05 in a later analysis. Because counts were too low, some 17 rarely observed V segments, including chromosome 9 orphons, were excluded from the earlier analysis of around 590 of the donors. In a later analysis, the rate of TCR association differed among HLA loci, with DRB1 alleles having the most associated TCRs and HLA-C alleles having the fewest. A later genetic analysis reported fewer N-insertions in productive TCRs among donors in an Asian-associated ancestry cluster than the approximately 670-donor mean. The presence/absence analyses assumed that sequencing depth was roughly uniform across donors, and that assumption may not be true. In an earlier analysis of several hundred of the donors, most TCR beta V segments were observed in productive rearrangements about 87% or about 30% of the time, broadly matching IMGT annotations. A later analysis found that most CMV-associated TCR beta chains appeared HLA-restricted, with HLA associations seemingly driven largely by CMV exposure. A cluster of highly shared sequence variants was judged likely to represent a technical artifact of the sequencing pipeline. In a later analysis, several top co-occurrence clusters were reported to appear linked to parvovirus B19, influenza, CMV and Epstein-Barr virus. Immune exposure information for the cohort was limited to CMV serostatus. A further reported finding was that TCR beta sequences accurately predicted the HLA-A and HLA-B alleles for most subjects in the first cohort. In both the original and validation cohorts, the classifier was reported to diagnose cytomegalovirus status with high specificity and sensitivity. Because some donors lacked HLA typing at each locus, the association tests relied only on the typed subset. Across donors, most TCR sequences were observed very rarely, whereas some public TCRs were present in many individuals.

CDR3 length: 15 amino acids, cysteine to phenylalanine. The CDR3 DNA has 45 bases and is translated from base 1. CDR1 is given as MGHRA and CDR2 as YSYEKL, both from the germline V gene. V sheds 0 bases and J sheds 4 bases, leaving 11 bases between their ends. This clonotype originated in a middle-aged man in good health and CMV-seropositive. Sequences were obtained from PBMCs. The rearranged segments are TRBV4-1 and TRBJ2-3; the D gene cannot be named for sure. The bases are TGCGCCAGCAGCCAAGATGTGCGAGGTCCAGATACGCAGTATTTT. This codes for CASSQDVRGPDTQYF.